The present T cell receptor beta chain was sequenced within a study of human T cells and chemical hapten exposure. Study-wide context: Diagnoses of alopecia areata, totalis or universalis occurred in mostly female patients.

This clonotype showed up just a few times. Antigen specificity is unknown. Original data processing: Samples had a median of around 92,000 TCRs, ranging 23,224 to 690,600. TCRdb called the RACE reads again in MiXCR, with one record for every CDR3 protein. These V and J calls rely on TCRdb rather than the paper's analysis. The data show 95,000 to 150,000 distinct CDR3 sequences, with about 11% seen just once and 2% to 2.5% held by the top ten. CDR1 SGHDT and CDR2 YYEEEE come from the germline V gene. The V and J ends lost 5 bases and 3 bases respectively, with 16 bases between them. The CDR3 runs to 15 residues. Overall study results and limits: The formation of large CDR3 similarity clusters by expanded TCRs significantly exceeded that of controls.

Regarding time point: patch test 3, about 24 weeks after DPC sensitization. Treatment: therapeutic diphenylcyclopropenone sensitization with weekly scalp DPC. The specimen was whole blood, collected in connection with sensitization to the hapten diphenylcyclopropenone (DPC). This sequence originates from a woman in her 50s with alopecia areata. Some clones in this sample may be carry-over from other donors' samples. The rearrangement links TRBV5-6 to TRBJ2-3; D is perhaps TRBD1 or TRBD2 (7 bases each). The DNA of the CDR3 is TGTGCCAGCAGTTACGGGACAGCGGGGACAGATACGCAGTATTTT. This translates into CASSYGTAGTDTQYF.